The rows below give T cell receptor beta chains drawn from one sample of a study of T-cell memory formation after mild COVID-19. TCRdb re-called the 5' RACE reads with MiXCR, one entry per CDR3 protein. The table shows approximately 490,000 distinct CDR3 sequences, with roughly 22% occurring only once. Material for sequencing was PBMCs or a T cell subset sorted from them (not recorded which). The origin of the receptors is an adult woman who had mild COVID-19 (a few samples of this study predate the infection). Cell type and time point are not known. The CDR3 runs from the conserved cysteine through the conserved F or W. D genes are given only for firm matches. Clone sizes are given selectively: once, few, many, or a class where the clone is expanded.

-,-,TRBJ1-4,TRBV4-1,TGCGCCAGCAGCCAAGCCGAGGTGGGAACTAATGAAAAACTGTTTTTT,CASSQAEVGTNEKLFF
-,-,TRBJ2-7,TRBV9,TGTGCCAGCAGCGTAGCCTCCAACTACGAGCAGTACTTC,CASSVASNYEQYF
TRBD2,few,TRBJ2-7,TRBV28,TGTGCCAGCAGCCCCACAGCGGGGGCAGGGGTTCTCGAGCAGTACTTC,CASSPTAGAGVLEQYF
TRBD2,-,TRBJ2-1,TRBV27,TGTGCCAGCAGTTGGGCGGGAGGGACGGATGAGCAGTTCTTC,CASSWAGGTDEQFF
TRBD1,-,TRBJ1-3,TRBV7-6,TGTGCCAGCAGCCCCGGGACAGGCCTAAACACCATATATTTT,CASSPGTGLNTIYF
TRBD1,many,TRBJ2-3,TRBV12-3/TRBV12-4,TGTGCCAGCAGTCCCCCAGGGGGTCCCAGCACAGATACGCAGTATTTT,CASSPPGGPSTDTQYF
TRBD1,few,TRBJ2-7,TRBV7-9,TGTGCCAGCAGCTCATTCCGGGACAGGGGTCTCGAGCAGTACTTC,CASSSFRDRGLEQYF
-,few,TRBJ2-7,TRBV25-1,TGTGCCAGCAGTGAATGGGAACAGGGCTACGAGCAGTACTTC,CASSEWEQGYEQYF
-,-,TRBJ2-7,TRBV12-3/TRBV12-4,TGTGCCAGCAGTCTAGACTCACAGGGGCAGTACTTC,CASSLDSQGQYF
TRBD2,many,TRBJ2-1,TRBV12-3/TRBV12-4,TGTGCCAGCAGTTTAGGGACTAGCGGGCCTAATGAGCAGTTCTTC,CASSLGTSGPNEQFF
-,few,TRBJ1-4,TRBV14,TGTGCCAGCAGCCAAGATCACCCAGGGTTTACTGAAAAACTGTTTTTT,CASSQDHPGFTEKLFF
-,-,TRBJ2-7,TRBV5-5,TGTGCCAGCAGCTTGGCCGGGTTACTATCCTACGAGCAGTACTTC,CASSLAGLLSYEQYF
-,few,TRBJ2-1,TRBV9,TGTGCCAGCAGCGTAGGGTTGGACAATGAGCAGTTCTTC,CASSVGLDNEQFF